This note documents a single T cell receptor beta chain sequence. Methods used by the authors: Estimates of nucleated cell counts were drawn from the amplification of reference gene primers. TCRdb keeps only in-frame clones here, not all; method: immunoSEQ multiplex PCR. Clone size and the V and J calls come from that table; the DNA yielded D and trimming. The sample lists about 220,000 clones; roughly 87% were seen once. This entry belongs to a study of blood T cell repertoires in COVID-19. Germline V gene lookup returns CDR1 LNHNV and CDR2 YYDKDF (reference sequence). CDR3 size: 14 residues. V lost 3 bases, J lost 7 bases, and 10 bases lay in between.

Input material: peripheral blood. The chain carries TRBV15 and TRBJ1-6, with D hard to call. This TCR derives from a man aged 35 to 55 with active or convalescent COVID-19. CDR3 nucleotide sequence: TGTGCCACCAGCAGCCCCGGGGAAAATTCACCCCTCCACTTT. Translated, it gives CATSSPGENSPLHF.